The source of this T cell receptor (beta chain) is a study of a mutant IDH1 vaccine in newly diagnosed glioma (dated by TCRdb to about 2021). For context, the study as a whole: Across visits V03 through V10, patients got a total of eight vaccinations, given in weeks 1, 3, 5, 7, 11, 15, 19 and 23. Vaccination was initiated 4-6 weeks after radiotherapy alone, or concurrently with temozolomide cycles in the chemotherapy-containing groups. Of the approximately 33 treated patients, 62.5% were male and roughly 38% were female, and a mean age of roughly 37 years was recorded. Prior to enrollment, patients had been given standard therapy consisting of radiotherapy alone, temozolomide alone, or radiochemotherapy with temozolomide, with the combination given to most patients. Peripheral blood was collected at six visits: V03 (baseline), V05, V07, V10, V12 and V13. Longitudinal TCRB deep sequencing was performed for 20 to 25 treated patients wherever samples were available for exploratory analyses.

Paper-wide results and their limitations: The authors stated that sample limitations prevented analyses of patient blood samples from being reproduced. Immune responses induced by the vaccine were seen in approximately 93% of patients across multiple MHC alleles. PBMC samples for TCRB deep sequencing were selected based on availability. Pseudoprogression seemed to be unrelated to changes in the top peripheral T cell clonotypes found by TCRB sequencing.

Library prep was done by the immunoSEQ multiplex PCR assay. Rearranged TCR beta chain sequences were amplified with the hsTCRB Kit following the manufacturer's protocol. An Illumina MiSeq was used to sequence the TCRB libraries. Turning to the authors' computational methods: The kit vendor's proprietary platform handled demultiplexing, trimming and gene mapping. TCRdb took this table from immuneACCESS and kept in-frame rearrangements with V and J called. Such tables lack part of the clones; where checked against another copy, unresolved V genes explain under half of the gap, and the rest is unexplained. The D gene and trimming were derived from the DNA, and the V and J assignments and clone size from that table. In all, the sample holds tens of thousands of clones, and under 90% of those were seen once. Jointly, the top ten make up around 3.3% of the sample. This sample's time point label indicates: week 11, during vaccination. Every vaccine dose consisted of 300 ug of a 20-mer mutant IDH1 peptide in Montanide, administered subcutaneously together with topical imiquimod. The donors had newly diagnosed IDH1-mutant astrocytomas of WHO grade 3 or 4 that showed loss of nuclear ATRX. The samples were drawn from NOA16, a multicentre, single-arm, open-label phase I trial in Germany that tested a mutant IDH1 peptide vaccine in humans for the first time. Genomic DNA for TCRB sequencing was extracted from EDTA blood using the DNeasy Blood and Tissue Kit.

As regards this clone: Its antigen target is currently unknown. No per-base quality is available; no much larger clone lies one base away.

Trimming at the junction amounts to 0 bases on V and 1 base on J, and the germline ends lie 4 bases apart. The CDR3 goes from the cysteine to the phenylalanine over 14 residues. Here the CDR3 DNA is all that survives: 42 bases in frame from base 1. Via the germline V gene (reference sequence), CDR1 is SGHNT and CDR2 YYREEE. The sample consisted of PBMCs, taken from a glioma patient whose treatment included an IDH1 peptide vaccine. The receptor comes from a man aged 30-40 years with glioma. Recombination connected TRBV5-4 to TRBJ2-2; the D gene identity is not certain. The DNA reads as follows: TGTGCCAGCAGCTTGGACTGGAACACCGGGGAGCTGTTTTTT. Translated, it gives CASSLDWNTGELFF. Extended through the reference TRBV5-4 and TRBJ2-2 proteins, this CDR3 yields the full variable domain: ETGVTQSPTHLIKTRGQQVTLRCSSQSGHNTVSWYQQALGQGPQFIFQYYREEENGRGNFPPRFSGLQFPNYSSELNVNALELDDSALYLCASSLDWNTGELFFGEGSRLTVL.